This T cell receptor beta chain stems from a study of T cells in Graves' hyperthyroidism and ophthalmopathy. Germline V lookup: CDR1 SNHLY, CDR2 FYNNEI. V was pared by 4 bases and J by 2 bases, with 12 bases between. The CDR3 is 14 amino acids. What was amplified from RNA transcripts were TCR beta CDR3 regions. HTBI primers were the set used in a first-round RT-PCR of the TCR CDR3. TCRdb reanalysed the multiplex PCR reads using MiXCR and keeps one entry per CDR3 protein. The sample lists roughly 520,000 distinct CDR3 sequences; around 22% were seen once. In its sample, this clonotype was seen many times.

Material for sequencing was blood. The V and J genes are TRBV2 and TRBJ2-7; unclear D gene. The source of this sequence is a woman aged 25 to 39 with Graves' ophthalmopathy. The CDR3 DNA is TGTGCCAGCAGTGCGACTCTGTCGGCCTACGAGCAGTACTTC. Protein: CASSATLSAYEQYF.